Below are 29 T cell receptor beta chains sequenced from a single sample in a study of blood T cell repertoires in COVID-19 (dated by TCRdb to the early 2020s). Libraries were prepared through the immunoSEQ multiplex PCR assay. TCRdb re-hosts the immuneACCESS table, in-frame sequences only. Its copies lack some clones; in the studies checked, an unresolved V gene accounts for under half of them, and the cause for the rest is not known. This sample holds under 75,000 clones; roughly 70% were observed only once. The leading ten clones occupy around 18% of the sample. Sequencing was performed on peripheral blood. Receptor source: a woman between 50 and 59 years old with active or convalescent COVID-19.

The rearrangement joins TRBV24-1 to TRBJ2-7; D not resolved. V gave up 5 bases and J gave up 0 bases, with 10 bases separating them. Germline CDR1 KGHDR, CDR2 SFDVKD. This CDR3 has 14 residues. The CDR3 sequence: CATSGSASSYEQYF. The CDR3 nucleotides are TGTGCCACCAGTGGGTCCGCTAGCTCCTACGAGCAGTACTTC.

Here the CDR3 DNA reads TGTGCCAGCAGCTCAGTAGGGAGGTTGGCCAAAAACATTCAGTACTTC. Encoded protein: CASSSVGRLAKNIQYF. The chain links TRBV7-9 to TRBJ2-4, with D possibly TRBD2 on 6 matching bases. V was pared by 4 bases and J by 1 base, with 14 bases between. Looked up from germline, CDR1 is SEHNR and CDR2 is FQNEAQ (reference sequence). This CDR3 has 16 amino acids.

The J gene is TRBJ2-7, the V gene TRBV2; TRBD1 agrees at 7 bases. V shed 0 bases, J shed 0 bases, and the junction held 5 bases outside the gene matches. CDR1 is SNHLY and CDR2 is FYNNEI in the germline V gene. This CDR3 has 16 residues. The CDR3 nucleotides read TGTGCCAGCAGTGAAGCCGACAGGGCTTTCTCCTACGAGCAGTACTTC. This sequence encodes CASSEADRAFSYEQYF.

This clone has only a few counts. The rearrangement joins TRBV5-1 to TRBJ1-1; 8 positions agree with TRBD1. V shed 2 bases and J 4 bases; nucleotides not matched to a gene: 4. CDR1 SGHRS and CDR2 YFSETQ come from the germline V gene. The CDR3 extends over 14 amino acids. The CDR3 here is CASSFQGAGTEAFF. The CDR3 bases are TGCGCCAGCAGCTTTCAGGGGGCGGGCACTGAAGCTTTCTTT.

The chain has TRBV28 and TRBJ2-5; TRBD1 matches 10 bases. This CDR3 has 15 residues. In germline, CDR1 is MDHEN, CDR2 SYDVKM. Trimming took 6 bases from V and 5 from J; bases not matched to a gene: 9. The CDR3 loop is CASSRDRGRQETQYF. The CDR3 nucleotides are TGTGCCAGCAGCCGTGACAGGGGGCGGCAGGAGACCCAGTACTTC.

The CDR3 DNA reads TGTGCCAGCACGAGTTTTGAGACCCAGTACTTC. Translation: CASTSFETQYF. The V gene is TRBV2, the J gene TRBJ2-5; D gene unclear. The CDR3 has 11 residues. CDR1 SNHLY and CDR2 FYNNEI come from the germline V gene. V dropped 7 bases and J dropped 5 bases, with 8 bases sitting between them. Looking up the rest from reference TRBV2 and TRBJ2-5 gives the full variable domain: EPEVTQTPSHQVTQMGQEVILRCVPISNHLYFYWYRQILGQKVEFLVSFYNNEISEKSEIFDDQFSVERPDGSNFTLKIRSTKLEDSAMYFCASTSFETQYFGPGTRLLVL.

The CDR3 sequence: CASSSGTGGEQYF. In nucleotides, the CDR3 is TGCGCCAGCAGCTCGGGGACAGGGGGCGAGCAGTACTTC. This rearrangement joins TRBV5-1 to TRBJ2-7; 11 bases are shared with TRBD1. Trimming cost V 3 bases and J 6 bases; bases outside gene matches: 2. The germline V gene has CDR1 SGHRS and CDR2 YFSETQ. The CDR3 loop spans 13 amino acids.

The chain has TRBV5-6 and TRBJ1-1, with 8 bases identical to TRBD1. The CDR3 has 14 amino acids. The junction had 7 bases not matched to a gene; V was cut back by 4 bases and J by 5 bases. Germline V lookup: CDR1 SGHDT, CDR2 YYEEEE. The DNA for the CDR3 is TGTGCCAGCAGCGCTTACAGGGGGATGACTGAAGCTTTCTTT. Its translation: CASSAYRGMTEAFF.

The rearrangement uses TRBV6-5 and TRBJ2-7; no firm D call. V lost 4 bases and J 2 bases, leaving 6 bases between the germline ends. The CDR3 spans 12 residues. Germline CDR1 is MNHEY and CDR2 is SVGAGI. Here the CDR3 reads CASSSLTYEQYF. The CDR3 bases are TGTGCCAGCAGTTCCCTTACCTACGAGCAGTACTTC.

This chain links TRBV7-9 with TRBJ1-3, with 9 bases identical to TRBD1. The CDR3 has 17 residues. J gave up 2 bases and V 5 bases, and 10 bases lay outside the gene matches. The germline V gene encodes CDR1 SEHNR and CDR2 FQNEAQ (reference sequence). The CDR3 loop reads CASSGDRVSFAGNTIYF. The DNA for the CDR3 is TGTGCCAGCAGCGGGGACAGGGTGTCCTTCGCTGGAAACACCATATATTTT.

The J gene is TRBJ2-2, the V gene TRBV23-1; D is uncertain. TRBV23-1 is designated an ORF whose function remains uncertain. This CDR3 comprises 18 residues. Trimming took 0 bases from V and 3 from J, leaving 17 bases between them. As DNA, the CDR3 is TGCGCCAGCAGTCAATCTTCCTCAGACAAAAAGGACACCGGGGAGCTGTTTTTT. Translation: CASSQSSSDKKDTGELFF.

The genes are TRBV10-3 and TRBJ1-2; 8 nucleotides agree with TRBD1. J gave up 2 bases and V 4 bases, and 3 bases lay outside the gene matches. This CDR3 comprises 14 residues. Germline V gene sequence: CDR1 ENHRY, CDR2 SYGVKD. CDR3 protein: CAISVGTGNYGYTF. CDR3 nucleotides: TGTGCCATCAGTGTGGGGACAGGAAACTATGGCTACACCTTC.

The chain joins TRBV7-9 to TRBJ2-1, with a weak D call TRBD2 (5 bases). The V end lost 4 bases, the J end lost 5 bases, and 15 bases lay between the germline ends. The CDR3 spans 15 residues. Germline V CDR1 and CDR2: SEHNR, FQNEAQ (reference sequence). The CDR3 sequence: CASSWVMDFNNEQFF. DNA of the CDR3: TGTGCCAGCAGCTGGGTGATGGACTTTAACAATGAGCAGTTCTTC. The full variable domain, its missing parts supplied by reference TRBV7-9 and TRBJ2-1, is DTGVSQNPRHKITKRGQNVTFRCDPISEHNRLYWYRQTLGQGPEFLTYFQNEAQLEKSRLLSDRFSAERPKGSFSTLEIQRTEQGDSAMYLCASSWVMDFNNEQFFGPGTRLTVL.

This chain joins TRBV7-9 and TRBJ1-3; D is perhaps TRBD1 (6 bases). CDR3 length equals 15 residues. Germline loops: CDR1 SEHNR, CDR2 FQNEAQ (reference sequence). V lost 1 base and J lost 4, with 11 bases in between. This CDR3 is CASSLVQGPGNTIYF. The CDR3 region has the DNA TGTGCCAGCAGCTTAGTGCAGGGGCCGGGAAACACCATATATTTT.

The V gene is TRBV23-1, the J gene TRBJ2-1; 16 bases match TRBD2. TRBV23-1 belongs to the ORF category, with a function that is uncertain. V was pared by 1 base and J by 5 bases, with 5 bases of the junction left unmatched. This CDR3 has 18 residues. CDR3 protein: CASSQYGTSGRGHNEQFF. The CDR3 DNA reads as TGCGCCAGCAGTCAATATGGGACTAGCGGGAGGGGACACAATGAGCAGTTCTTC.

The chain is built from TRBV2 and TRBJ2-6, with D possibly being TRBD1 (5 bases). The V end lost 10 bases, the J end lost 0 bases, and 10 bases lay between the germline ends. Germline V lookup: CDR1 SNHLY, CDR2 FYNNEI. This CDR3 region has 14 residues. CDR3 in DNA: TGTGCCATAACAGGACGCTCTGGGGCCAACGTCCTGACTTTC. Its translation: CAITGRSGANVLTF.

The chain has TRBV18 and TRBJ1-4; D call uncertain. With 8 bases removed from V and 4 bases from J, the gap between germline ends came to 11 bases. The germline V gene encodes CDR1 KGHSH and CDR2 LQKENI. The CDR3 extends over 13 amino acids. CDR3 sequence reads: CASREQLNEKLFF. The CDR3 DNA follows: TGTGCCAGCCGGGAACAGCTTAATGAAAAACTGTTTTTT.

The rearrangement uses TRBV5-5 and TRBJ2-5; 8 bases agree with TRBD1. This CDR3 has 14 residues. V dropped 4 bases and J dropped 4; count of bases not matched to a gene: 6. Germline assignment: CDR1 SGHKS and CDR2 YYEKEE (reference sequence). This CDR3 reads CASSVDRGRETQYF. The CDR3 DNA sequence: TGTGCCAGCAGCGTAGACAGGGGAAGAGAGACCCAGTACTTC.

The V gene is TRBV7-2, the J gene TRBJ1-5; D unclear. CDR1 is SGHTA, CDR2 FQGNSA, per germline. The CDR3 has 12 amino acids. Trimming took 3 bases from V and 8 from J, leaving 8 bases between them. CDR3 DNA sequence: TGTGCCAGCAGCTTTGCGGGGAAGCCCCAGCATTTT. Translation: CASSFAGKPQHF.

This clone was counted only a few times. This chain uses TRBV6-5 with TRBJ2-1, with TRBD2 identical over 10 bases. V shed 2 bases, J shed 9 bases, and the junction held 7 bases outside the gene matches. This CDR3 contains 15 residues. Germline CDR1 reads MNHEY; CDR2 reads SVGAGI. The CDR3 DNA reads as TGTGCCAGCAGTTACGGCCTAGCGGGAGTGGCTGAGCAGTTCTTC. This encodes CASSYGLAGVAEQFF.

In this sample, this clone turned up a few times. V and J are TRBV2 and TRBJ2-1, with 7 bases identical to TRBD1. CDR3 length equals 14 residues. Looked up from germline, CDR1 is SNHLY and CDR2 is FYNNEI. V lost 6 bases and J lost 7; bases outside the gene matches: 9. The CDR3 loop is CASSQTGVQNEQFF. CDR3 nucleotides: TGTGCCAGCAGCCAAACAGGGGTCCAGAATGAGCAGTTCTTC.

This chain connects TRBV5-6 to TRBJ2-1; 10 bases map to TRBD2. Losses at the gene ends were 0 bases for V and 2 bases for J; bases not matched to a gene: 8. This CDR3 contains 18 residues. Looked up from germline, CDR1 is SGHDT and CDR2 is YYEEEE. This chain's CDR3 is CASSLVVPAGGAYNEQFF. The CDR3 DNA reads TGTGCCAGCAGCTTGGTGGTTCCAGCGGGAGGGGCCTACAATGAGCAGTTCTTC. Full variable domain (outside the CDR3, taken from reference TRBV5-6 and TRBJ2-1): DAGVTQSPTHLIKTRGQQVTLRCSPKSGHDTVSWYQQALGQGPQFIFQYYEEEERQRGNFPDRFSGHQFPNYSSELNVNALLLGDSALYLCASSLVVPAGGAYNEQFFGPGTRLTVL.

V is TRBV27 and J is TRBJ2-3; 7 bases are a match to TRBD2. Unmatched junction bases numbered 8, after V lost 2 bases and J lost 0 bases. From germline, CDR1 is MNHEY and CDR2 SMNVEV (reference sequence). The CDR3 has 17 residues. Here the CDR3 DNA reads TGTGCCAGCAGTTTAGACGGACTAGAAGGAAGCACAGATACGCAGTATTTT. It is translated as CASSLDGLEGSTDTQYF.

This clone showed up just once. This rearrangement joins TRBV18 to TRBJ1-2; 8 positions match TRBD1. Germline values: CDR1 KGHSH, CDR2 LQKENI. The CDR3 covers 16 residues. With 2 bases clipped from V and 4 bases from J, the junction kept 9 bases outside the gene matches. The CDR3 sequence is CASSPTPGQVLYGYTF. DNA for the CDR3: TGTGCCAGCTCACCAACTCCGGGACAGGTCCTCTATGGCTACACCTTC.

This clone has more than one count but fewer than ten. This sequence joins TRBV19 and TRBJ2-1; 9 positions match TRBD2. The CDR3 sequence is 18 residues long. CDR1 and CDR2 (germline): LNHDA, SQIVND (reference sequence). The trim removed 5 bases at V and 9 bases at J, leaving 20 bases unmatched. The CDR3 bases are TGTGCCAGTAGTGGCCCGCCCGGTAGCGGGAGATTAGAGAGTGAGCAGTTCTTC. It codes for CASSGPPGSGRLESEQFF.

V gene TRBV2 combines with J gene TRBJ1-3, with 9 nucleotides matching TRBD1. The germline gives CDR1 SNHLY, CDR2 FYNNEI. CDR3 length: 14 amino acids. The V and J ends lost 5 bases and 6 bases, in that order; junction bases with no gene match: 5. The CDR3 sequence is CASSPGQGENTIYF. In DNA form, the CDR3 reads TGTGCCAGCAGTCCGGGACAGGGCGAAAACACCATATATTTT.

The chain's CDR3 is CASSLTGGGYTGELFF. The CDR3 DNA follows: TGCGCCAGCAGCTTGACAGGGGGCGGATATACCGGGGAGCTGTTTTTT. V usage is TRBV5-1 and J usage is TRBJ2-2; 9 bases are shared with TRBD1. V gave up 1 base and J gave up 5 bases; unmatched junction bases: 6. The germline V gene encodes CDR1 SGHRS and CDR2 YFSETQ. This CDR3 spans 16 amino acids. Supplemented by reference TRBV5-1 and TRBJ2-2, the full variable domain reads KAGVTQTPRYLIKTRGQQVTLSCSPISGHRSVSWYQQTPGQGLQFLFEYFSETQRNKGNFPGRFSGRQFSNSRSEMNVSTLELGDSALYLCASSLTGGGYTGELFFGEGSRLTVL.

This chain joins TRBV12-3 or TRBV12-4 and TRBJ2-5; 8 nucleotides agree with TRBD1. J gave up 5 bases and V 6 bases, and 5 bases lay outside the gene matches. The CDR3 is 13 amino acids. The CDR3 bases are TGTGCCAGCAGACTCCAGGGGGCGGAGACCCAGTACTTC. It codes for CASRLQGAETQYF.

The chain is built from TRBV6-6 and TRBJ2-6; D uncertain. Trimming removed 5 bases from V and 0 bases from J, with 5 bases in between. In germline, CDR1 is MNHNY, CDR2 SVGAGI (reference sequence). CDR3 length: 14 amino acids. The DNA for the CDR3 is TGTGCCAGCAGTCCCCTCTCTGGGGCCAACGTCCTGACTTTC. This codes for CASSPLSGANVLTF.